This T cell receptor beta chain was retrieved from a study of response to subunit inactivated influenza vaccine. This clonotype showed up just a few times. Trimming at V came to 0 bases and at J to 7 bases, leaving 3 bases not matched to a gene. Germline V gene lookup returns CDR1 SGHRS and CDR2 YFSETQ. The CDR3 runs 14 residues. TCRdb re-analysed the RT-PCR reads in MiXCR, keeping a single row per CDR3 protein. This sample has about 530,000 distinct CDR3 sequences, with 12% found just once. The clonotype originates from a man between 50 and 59 years old who received an inactivated influenza vaccine. The gene calls are TRBV5-1 and TRBJ2-1; TRBD2 matches 8 bases. The sample consisted of PBMCs from blood, taken on the day of vaccination. The CDR3 sequence: CASSLEPGGNEQFF. CDR3 coding DNA: TGCGCCAGCAGCTTGGAACCGGGGGGGAATGAGCAGTTCTTC.